The 4 T cell receptor beta chains below come from one sample, sequenced in a study of CD8 T cells in Susac syndrome. cDNA came from roughly 0.5 to 1 ug RNA primed by random hexamers. TCRdb independently ran MiXCR on the immunoSEQ multiplex PCR reads; one entry per CDR3 protein. The sample has fewer than 80,000 distinct CDR3 sequences; around 95% are singletons. Sequencing was performed on CD8+ T cells from PBMCs. The source of these receptors is a human donor with multiple sclerosis.

This clonotype was detected once. The rearrangement links TRBV7-9 to TRBJ2-5; a weak D match, TRBD2 (5 bases). The CDR3 contains 16 residues. V was clipped by 4 bases and J by 5 bases, with 20 bases between them. Germline V gene data show CDR1 as SEHNR and CDR2 as FQNEAQ (reference sequence). The CDR3 loop is CASSSIGGSTRETQYF. CDR3 in DNA: TGTGCCAGCAGCTCAATAGGCGGGTCCACTAGGGAGACCCAGTACTTC.

This chain links TRBV20-1 with TRBJ2-7, with D unresolved. The CDR3 is made up of 16 amino acids. Trimming cost V 0 bases and J 4 bases, with 19 bases left between them. Germline assignment: CDR1 DFQATT and CDR2 SNEGSKA (reference sequence). CDR3 DNA sequence: TGCAGTGCTAGAGATCTCCTGTCCAGGATGGCTTACGAGCAGTACTTC. As protein: CSARDLLSRMAYEQYF.

The chain couples TRBV5-1 to TRBJ2-3; no reliable D call. CDR3 length: 15 amino acids. The germline gives CDR1 SGHRS, CDR2 YFSETQ. V gave up 3 bases and J gave up 2 bases, with 13 bases separating them. DNA of the CDR3: TGCGCCAGCAGCTACGCGGACGGCTTCACAGATACGCAGTATTTT. This translates into CASSYADGFTDTQYF.

The gene calls are TRBV12-3 or TRBV12-4 and TRBJ2-1; 7 bases align to TRBD2. The CDR3 is 16 residues long. V trimming: 7 bases; J trimming: 0 bases; junction bases outside the gene matches: 9. The CDR3 loop reads CASTPSGASSYNEQFF. DNA of the CDR3: TGTGCCAGCACCCCCAGCGGGGCTTCCTCCTACAATGAGCAGTTCTTC.